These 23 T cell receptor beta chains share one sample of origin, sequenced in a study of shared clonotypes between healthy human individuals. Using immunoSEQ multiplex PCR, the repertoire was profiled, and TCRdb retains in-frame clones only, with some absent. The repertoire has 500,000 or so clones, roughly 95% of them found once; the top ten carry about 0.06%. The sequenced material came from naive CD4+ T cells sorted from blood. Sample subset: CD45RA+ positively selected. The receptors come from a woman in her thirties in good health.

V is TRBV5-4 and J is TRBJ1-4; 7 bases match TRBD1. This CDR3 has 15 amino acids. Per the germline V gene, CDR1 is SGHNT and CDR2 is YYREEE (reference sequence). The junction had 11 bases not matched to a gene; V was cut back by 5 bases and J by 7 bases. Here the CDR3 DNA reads TGTGCCAGCAGTTCGAAACAGGGGATCGGTGAAAAACTGTTTTTT. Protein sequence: CASSSKQGIGEKLFF. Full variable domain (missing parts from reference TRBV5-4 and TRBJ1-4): ETGVTQSPTHLIKTRGQQVTLRCSSQSGHNTVSWYQQALGQGPQFIFQYYREEENGRGNFPPRFSGLQFPNYSSELNVNALELDDSALYLCASSSKQGIGEKLFFGSGTQLSVL.

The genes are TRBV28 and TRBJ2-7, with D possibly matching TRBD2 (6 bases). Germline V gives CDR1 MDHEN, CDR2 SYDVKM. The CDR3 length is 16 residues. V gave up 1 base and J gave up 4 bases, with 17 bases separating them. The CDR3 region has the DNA TGTGCCAGCAGTTTATTCGGATCCCGGGAGAGGTACGAGCAGTACTTC. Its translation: CASSLFGSRERYEQYF.

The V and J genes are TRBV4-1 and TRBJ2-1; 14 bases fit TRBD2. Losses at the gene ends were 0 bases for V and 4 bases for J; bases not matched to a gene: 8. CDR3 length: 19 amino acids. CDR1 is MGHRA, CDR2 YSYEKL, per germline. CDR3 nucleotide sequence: TGCGCCAGCAGCCAAGAAGGAATGGGACTAGCGGGAGATTACAATGAGCAGTTCTTC. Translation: CASSQEGMGLAGDYNEQFF.

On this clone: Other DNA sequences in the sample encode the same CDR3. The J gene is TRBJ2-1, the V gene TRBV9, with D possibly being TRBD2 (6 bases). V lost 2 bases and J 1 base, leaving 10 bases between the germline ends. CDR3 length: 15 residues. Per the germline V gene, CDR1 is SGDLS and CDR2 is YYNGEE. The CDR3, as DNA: TGTGCCAGCAGCGTGGCTAGCGTGTCCTACAATGAGCAGTTCTTC. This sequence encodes CASSVASVSYNEQFF. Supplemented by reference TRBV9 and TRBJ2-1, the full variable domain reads DSGVTQTPKHLITATGQRVTLRCSPRSGDLSVYWYQQSLDQGLQFLIQYYNGEERAKGNILERFSAQQFPDLHSELNLSSLELGDSALYFCASSVASVSYNEQFFGPGTRLTVL.

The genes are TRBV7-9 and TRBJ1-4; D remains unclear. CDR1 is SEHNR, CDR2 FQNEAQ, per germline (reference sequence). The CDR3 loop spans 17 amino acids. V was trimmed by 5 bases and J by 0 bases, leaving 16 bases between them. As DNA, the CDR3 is TGTGCCAGCAGCCGACTTTCACACGGAACAACTAATGAAAAACTGTTTTTT. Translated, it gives CASSRLSHGTTNEKLFF. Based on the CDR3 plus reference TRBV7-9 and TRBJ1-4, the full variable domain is DTGVSQNPRHKITKRGQNVTFRCDPISEHNRLYWYRQTLGQGPEFLTYFQNEAQLEKSRLLSDRFSAERPKGSFSTLEIQRTEQGDSAMYLCASSRLSHGTTNEKLFFGSGTQLSVL.

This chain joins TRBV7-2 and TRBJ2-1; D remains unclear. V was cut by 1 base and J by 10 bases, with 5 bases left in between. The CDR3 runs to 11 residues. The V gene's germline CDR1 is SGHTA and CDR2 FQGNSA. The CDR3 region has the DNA TGTGCCAGCAGCTTAGTGGGAGAGCAGTTCTTC. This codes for CASSLVGEQFF. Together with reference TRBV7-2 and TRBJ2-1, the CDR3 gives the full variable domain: GAGVSQSPSNKVTEKGKDVELRCDPISGHTALYWYRQSLGQGLEFLIYFQGNSAPDKSGLPSDRFSAERTGGSVSTLTIQRTQQEDSAVYLCASSLVGEQFFGPGTRLTVL.

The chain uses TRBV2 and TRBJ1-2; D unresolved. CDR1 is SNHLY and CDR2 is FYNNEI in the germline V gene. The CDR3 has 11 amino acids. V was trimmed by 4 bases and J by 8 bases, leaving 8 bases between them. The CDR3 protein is CASSVGGGYTF. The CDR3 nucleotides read TGTGCCAGCAGTGTAGGAGGGGGCTACACCTTC.

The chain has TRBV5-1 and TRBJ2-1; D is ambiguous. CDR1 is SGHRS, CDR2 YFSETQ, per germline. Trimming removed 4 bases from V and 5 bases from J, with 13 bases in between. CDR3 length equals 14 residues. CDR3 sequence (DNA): TGCGCCAGCAGCGGTGGCCTTTCCAACAATGAGCAGTTCTTC. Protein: CASSGGLSNNEQFF.

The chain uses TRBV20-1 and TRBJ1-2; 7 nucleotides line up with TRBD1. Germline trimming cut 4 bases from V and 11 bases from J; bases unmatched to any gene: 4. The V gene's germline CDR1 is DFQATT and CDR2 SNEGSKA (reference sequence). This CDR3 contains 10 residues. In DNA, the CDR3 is TGCAGTGCTACGGGACAGCCTTACACCTTC. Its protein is CSATGQPYTF.

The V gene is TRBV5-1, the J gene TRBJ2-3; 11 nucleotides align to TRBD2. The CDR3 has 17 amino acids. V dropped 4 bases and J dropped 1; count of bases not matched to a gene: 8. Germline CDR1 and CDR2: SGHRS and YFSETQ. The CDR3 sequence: CASSVGTSGKGTDTQYF. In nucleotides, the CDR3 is TGCGCCAGCAGCGTAGGGACTAGCGGTAAAGGCACAGATACGCAGTATTTT. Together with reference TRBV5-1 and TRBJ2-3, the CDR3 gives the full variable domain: KAGVTQTPRYLIKTRGQQVTLSCSPISGHRSVSWYQQTPGQGLQFLFEYFSETQRNKGNFPGRFSGRQFSNSRSEMNVSTLELGDSALYLCASSVGTSGKGTDTQYFGPGTRLTVL.

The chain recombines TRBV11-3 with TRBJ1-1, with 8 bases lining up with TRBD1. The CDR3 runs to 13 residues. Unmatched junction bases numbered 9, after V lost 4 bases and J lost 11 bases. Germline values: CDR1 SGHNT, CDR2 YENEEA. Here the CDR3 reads CASSSGYRGAAFF. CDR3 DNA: TGTGCCAGCAGCTCAGGATACAGGGGGGCGGCTTTCTTT. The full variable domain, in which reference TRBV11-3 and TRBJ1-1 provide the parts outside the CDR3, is EAGVVQSPRYKIIEKKQPVAFWCNPISGHNTLYWYLQNLGQGPELLIRYENEEAVDDSQLPKDRFSAERLKGVDSTLKIQPAELGDSAVYLCASSSGYRGAAFFGQGTRLTVV.

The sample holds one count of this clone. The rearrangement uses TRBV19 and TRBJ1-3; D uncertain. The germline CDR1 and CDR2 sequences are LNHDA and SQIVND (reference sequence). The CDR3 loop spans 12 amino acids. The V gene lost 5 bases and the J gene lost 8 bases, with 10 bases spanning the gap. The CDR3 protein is CASSYLEDTIYF. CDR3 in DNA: TGTGCCAGTAGTTATTTAGAGGACACCATATATTTT. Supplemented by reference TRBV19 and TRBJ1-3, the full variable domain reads DGGITQSPKYLFRKEGQNVTLSCEQNLNHDAMYWYRQDPGQGLRLIYYSQIVNDFQKGDIAEGYSVSREKKESFPLTVTSAQKNPTAFYLCASSYLEDTIYFGEGSWLTVV.

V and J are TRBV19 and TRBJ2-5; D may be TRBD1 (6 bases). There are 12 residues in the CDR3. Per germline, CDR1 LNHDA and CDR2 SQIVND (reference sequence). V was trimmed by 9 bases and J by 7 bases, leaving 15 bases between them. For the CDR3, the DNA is TGTGCCAGCAGAACAGGGTTTGGGACCCAGTACTTC. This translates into CASRTGFGTQYF.

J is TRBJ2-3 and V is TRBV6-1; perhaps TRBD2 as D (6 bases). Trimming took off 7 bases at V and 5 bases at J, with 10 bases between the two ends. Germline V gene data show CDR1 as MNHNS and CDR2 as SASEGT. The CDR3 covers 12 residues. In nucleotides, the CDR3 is TGTGCCAGCACGGGAGACATAGATACGCAGTATTTT. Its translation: CASTGDIDTQYF.

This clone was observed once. CDR3 sequence reads: CASSLDGVAKNIQYF. For the CDR3, the DNA is TGTGCCAGCAGTTTAGACGGGGTAGCCAAAAACATTCAGTACTTC. V and J are TRBV28 and TRBJ2-4, with a tentative D call TRBD2 (5 bases). V gave up 2 bases and J gave up 0 bases, with 8 bases separating them. Germline values: CDR1 MDHEN, CDR2 SYDVKM. This CDR3 is 15 amino acids long.

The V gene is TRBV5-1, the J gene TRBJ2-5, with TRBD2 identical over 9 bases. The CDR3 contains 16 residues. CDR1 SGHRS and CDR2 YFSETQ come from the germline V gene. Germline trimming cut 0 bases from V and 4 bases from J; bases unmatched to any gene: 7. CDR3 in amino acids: CASSLVAGVTVETQYF. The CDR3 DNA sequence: TGCGCCAGCAGCTTGGTAGCGGGAGTCACCGTAGAGACCCAGTACTTC.

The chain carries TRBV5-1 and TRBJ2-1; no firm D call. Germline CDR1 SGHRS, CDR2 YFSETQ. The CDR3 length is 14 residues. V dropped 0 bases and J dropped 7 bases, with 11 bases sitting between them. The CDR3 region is CASSLAVDLNEQFF. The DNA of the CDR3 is TGCGCCAGCAGCTTGGCCGTCGACCTTAATGAGCAGTTCTTC.

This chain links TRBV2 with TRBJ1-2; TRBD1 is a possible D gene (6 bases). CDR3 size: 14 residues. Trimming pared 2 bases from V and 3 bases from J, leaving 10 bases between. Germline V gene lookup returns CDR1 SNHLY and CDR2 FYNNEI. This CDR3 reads CASSERGRHYGYTF. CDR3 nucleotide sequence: TGTGCCAGCAGTGAACGGGGGCGCCACTATGGCTACACCTTC.

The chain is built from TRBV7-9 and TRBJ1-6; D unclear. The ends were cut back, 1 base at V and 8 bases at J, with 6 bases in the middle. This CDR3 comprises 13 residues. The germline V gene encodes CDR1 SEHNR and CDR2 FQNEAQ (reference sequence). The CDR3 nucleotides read TGTGCCAGCAGCTTAGATGGGGATTCACCCCTCCACTTT. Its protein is CASSLDGDSPLHF.

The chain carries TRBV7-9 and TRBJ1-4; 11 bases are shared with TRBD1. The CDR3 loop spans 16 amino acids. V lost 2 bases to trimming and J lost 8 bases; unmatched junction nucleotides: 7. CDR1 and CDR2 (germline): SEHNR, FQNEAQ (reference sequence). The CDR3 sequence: CASSLRSRDRGEKLFF. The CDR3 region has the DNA TGTGCCAGCAGCTTAAGGTCCCGGGACAGGGGGGAAAAACTGTTTTTT.

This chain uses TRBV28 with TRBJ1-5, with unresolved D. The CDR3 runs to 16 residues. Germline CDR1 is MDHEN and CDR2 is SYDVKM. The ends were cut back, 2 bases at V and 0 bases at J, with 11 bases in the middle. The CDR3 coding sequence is TGTGCCAGCAGTTTACCCCGGTTTTATAGCAATCAGCCCCAGCATTTT. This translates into CASSLPRFYSNQPQHF.

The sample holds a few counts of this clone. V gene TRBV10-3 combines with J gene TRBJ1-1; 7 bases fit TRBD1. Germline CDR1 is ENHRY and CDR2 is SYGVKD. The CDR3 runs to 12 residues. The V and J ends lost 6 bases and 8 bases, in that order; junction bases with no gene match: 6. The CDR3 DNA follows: TGTGCCATCAGGCCCCGGGACAGCGAAGCTTTCTTT. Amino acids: CAIRPRDSEAFF.

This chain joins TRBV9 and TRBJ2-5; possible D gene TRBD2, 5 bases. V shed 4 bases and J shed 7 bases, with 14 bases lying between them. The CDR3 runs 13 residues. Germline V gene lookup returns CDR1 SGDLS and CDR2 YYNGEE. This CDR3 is CASSLDGRGTQYF. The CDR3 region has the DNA TGTGCCAGCAGCCTAGACGGTCGGGGGACCCAGTACTTC.